Sequencing of this T cell receptor beta chain was carried out in a study of Graves' ophthalmopathy and Graves' hyperthyroidism. Amplification from RNA transcripts yielded the TCR beta CDR3 regions. The first-round RT-PCR employed HTBI primers together with the Qiagen OneStep RT-PCR kit. A multiplex PCR was then performed as the second round. TCRdb re-called the multiplex PCR reads with MiXCR, one entry per CDR3 protein. The sample lists over a million distinct CDR3 sequences, 36% occurring once. Germline values: CDR1 DFQATT, CDR2 SNEGSKA (reference sequence). V lost 0 bases to trimming and J lost 4 bases, with 6 bases between them. The CDR3 consists of 12 residues. This clonotype was seen many times.

Sequenced material: peripheral blood or thyroid tissue (not recorded which). The sequence was obtained from an adult man with Graves' hyperthyroidism. The genes are TRBV20-1 and TRBJ1-1, with D hard to call. Written as DNA, the CDR3 is TGCAGTGCTAGAGATCAAGCCACTGAAGCTTTCTTT. Amino acid sequence: CSARDQATEAFF.